The 23 T cell receptor beta chains given below trace back to one sample, sequenced in a study of OX40 agonist ivuxolimab in advanced cancers. Receptor libraries were prepared by the immunoSEQ multiplex PCR assay. Imported from immuneACCESS, the table was reduced by TCRdb to in-frame sequences with V and J called. These copies leave out some clones; in studies compared against another copy, an unresolved V gene accounts for under half, and the cause of the remainder is not known. The sample table lists about 79,000 clones, approximately 84% of them with a count of one. 0.45% to 0.65% of the sample is in the top ten clones. The source material was CD4+ or CD8+ T cells sorted from blood, sampled in a trial of the OX40 agonist ivuxolimab. The source is an adult with an advanced solid tumor such as melanoma, head and neck, liver or kidney cancer.

The chain is built from TRBV11-2 and TRBJ2-7; 8 nucleotides match TRBD2. This CDR3 has 13 residues. The V gene's germline CDR1 is SGHAT and CDR2 FQNNGV. The ends lost 7 bases at V and 2 bases at J; junction bases unmatched: 4. The CDR3 nucleotides read TGTGCCAGCAAGCGGGGGAGGGCCTACGAGCAGTACTTC. Its protein product is CASKRGRAYEQYF.

This rearrangement joins TRBV5-4 to TRBJ1-2, with D maybe TRBD1 (5 bases). The CDR3 extends over 14 amino acids. With 4 bases removed from V and 4 bases from J, the gap between germline ends came to 14 bases. The germline gives CDR1 SGHNT, CDR2 YYREEE (reference sequence). Written as DNA, the CDR3 is TGTGCCAGCAGCCTGCAGGGAATTCGCTATGGCTACACCTTC. Translating it yields CASSLQGIRYGYTF.

The chain links TRBV9 to TRBJ2-3; 13 nucleotides align to TRBD2. The trim removed 3 bases at V and 2 bases at J, leaving 9 bases unmatched. Germline lookup yields CDR1 SGDLS and CDR2 YYNGEE. The CDR3 has 18 amino acids. The CDR3 loop is CASSGLAGGSFTTDTQYF. The CDR3 coding sequence is TGTGCCAGCAGCGGACTAGCGGGGGGAAGCTTTACCACAGATACGCAGTATTTT.

This rearrangement joins TRBV2 to TRBJ2-3; TRBD1 agrees at 8 bases. The junction had 11 bases not matched to a gene; V was cut back by 3 bases and J by 6 bases. The CDR3 loop spans 16 amino acids. Germline V gene lookup returns CDR1 SNHLY and CDR2 FYNNEI. CDR3 coding DNA: TGTGCCAGCAGTGATGAGTCCGGACAGGGCTCGGATACGCAGTATTTT. Protein sequence: CASSDESGQGSDTQYF. Full variable domain (missing parts from reference TRBV2 and TRBJ2-3): EPEVTQTPSHQVTQMGQEVILRCVPISNHLYFYWYRQILGQKVEFLVSFYNNEISEKSEIFDDQFSVERPDGSNFTLKIRSTKLEDSAMYFCASSDESGQGSDTQYFGPGTRLTVL.

This clone was seen only a few times. The chain links TRBV7-6 to TRBJ2-3, with D maybe TRBD2 (6 bases). The CDR3 consists of 17 residues. Deletions cut 0 bases from V and 6 bases from J, with 19 bases between. CDR1 and CDR2 from the germline V gene are SGHVS and FNYEAQ. The CDR3 DNA is TGTGCCAGCAGCTTAGCGCCGGCTAGCGTACAACCTGATACGCAGTATTTT. Translating it yields CASSLAPASVQPDTQYF.

This chain connects TRBV5-4 to TRBJ2-1; D remains ambiguous. V lost 8 bases and J lost 4, with 13 bases in between. The length of the CDR3 is 13 residues. CDR1 is SGHNT, CDR2 YYREEE, per germline (reference sequence). CDR3 nucleotide sequence: TGTGCCAGTTCCAAAGCTCTGTACAATGAGCAGTTCTTC. Its translation is CASSKALYNEQFF.

The genes are TRBV9 and TRBJ2-7; perhaps D is TRBD1 or TRBD2 (5 bases each). This CDR3 has 14 amino acids. Per the germline V gene, CDR1 is SGDLS and CDR2 is YYNGEE. The V end was cut by 0 bases, the J end by 2 bases, with 9 bases between. The CDR3 sequence is CASSVGDGPYEQYF. The CDR3 DNA sequence: TGTGCCAGCAGCGTAGGGGACGGACCCTACGAGCAGTACTTC.

In its sample, this clone was seen once. The chain joins TRBV7-8 to TRBJ2-7; possible D gene TRBD1, 6 bases. Trimming left V 4 bases short and J 9 bases short, with 28 bases between. The CDR3 has 17 residues. CDR1 and CDR2 (germline): SGHVS, FQNEAQ. The CDR3 loop is CASSYRLKQGSSAGQYF. Here the CDR3 DNA reads TGTGCCAGCAGCTATCGCTTGAAACAGGGAAGTTCTGCCGGGCAGTACTTC.

The CDR3 DNA follows: TGCAGCGCCGGGGGGGGCCATGAGCAGTTCTTC. Protein: CSAGGGHEQFF. The V call is TRBV20-1, the J call TRBJ2-1; the match to TRBD2 covers 8 bases. The CDR3 runs 11 residues. Per germline, CDR1 DFQATT and CDR2 SNEGSKA (reference sequence).

For this clone: The CDR3 does not end in the conserved phenylalanine or tryptophan, so this is likely a read error. Because the CDR3's place on the DNA is in doubt, the DNA is left out and the CDR3 is given as listed by TCRdb. Here the CDR3 reads CATIPGGLGLGS. The chain links TRBV6-5 to TRBJ2-7; the tabulated D call, TRBD2, remains unverified against the DNA. Counting both end residues, the CDR3 totals 12 amino acids. Germline values: CDR1 MNHEY, CDR2 SVGAGI.

The chain combines TRBV5-1 with TRBJ2-2, with 8 positions matching TRBD2. CDR1 is SGHRS, CDR2 YFSETQ, per germline. V lost 0 bases and J lost 1; bases outside the gene matches: 5. The CDR3 spans 17 residues. The CDR3 coding sequence is TGCGCCAGCAGCTTGGAGCGGGGGAGTAAGAACACCGGGGAGCTGTTTTTT. Its translation: CASSLERGSKNTGELFF. Based on the CDR3 plus reference TRBV5-1 and TRBJ2-2, the full variable domain is KAGVTQTPRYLIKTRGQQVTLSCSPISGHRSVSWYQQTPGQGLQFLFEYFSETQRNKGNFPGRFSGRQFSNSRSEMNVSTLELGDSALYLCASSLERGSKNTGELFFGEGSRLTVL.

This clone was detected once. The chain has TRBV7-2 and TRBJ2-3; D gene unclear. From germline, CDR1 is SGHTA and CDR2 FQGNSA. V was trimmed by 5 bases and J by 5 bases, leaving 11 bases between them. The CDR3 is made up of 13 amino acids. CDR3 in amino acids: CASSQEPLDTQYF. DNA for the CDR3: TGTGCCAGCAGCCAAGAGCCCCTAGATACGCAGTATTTT. Full variable domain (remainder filled in from reference TRBV7-2 and TRBJ2-3): GAGVSQSPSNKVTEKGKDVELRCDPISGHTALYWYRQSLGQGLEFLIYFQGNSAPDKSGLPSDRFSAERTGGSVSTLTIQRTQQEDSAVYLCASSQEPLDTQYFGPGTRLTVL.

The CDR3 DNA sequence: TGTGCCAGCAGTGTTGCAGGGGGCCCGACTGAAGCTTTCTTT. Amino acid sequence: CASSVAGGPTEAFF. The chain links TRBV6-1 to TRBJ1-1; TRBD1 aligns across 8 bases. Per the germline V gene, CDR1 is MNHNS and CDR2 is SASEGT. The V and J ends lost 4 bases and 5 bases, in that order; junction bases with no gene match: 6. CDR3 size: 14 residues.

The CDR3 here is CSVGDSRGGTQYF. For the CDR3, the DNA is TGCAGCGTTGGTGATAGCCGGGGAGGGACCCAGTACTTC. The V and J genes are TRBV29-1 and TRBJ2-5; TRBD2 might be the D (6 bases). With 4 bases removed from V and 7 bases from J, the gap between germline ends came to 16 bases. Germline V gene sequence: CDR1 SQVTM, CDR2 ANQGSEA. This CDR3 region has 13 residues.

V and J are TRBV5-1 and TRBJ1-1; D is undetermined. V lost 0 bases and J lost 1, with 7 bases in between. Germline V gene sequence: CDR1 SGHRS, CDR2 YFSETQ. The CDR3 consists of 14 residues. The CDR3 DNA follows: TGCGCCAGCAGCTTGGATTCGGGGAACACTGAAGCTTTCTTT. It is translated as CASSLDSGNTEAFF. Using reference TRBV5-1 and TRBJ1-1 for the parts outside the CDR3, the full variable domain is KAGVTQTPRYLIKTRGQQVTLSCSPISGHRSVSWYQQTPGQGLQFLFEYFSETQRNKGNFPGRFSGRQFSNSRSEMNVSTLELGDSALYLCASSLDSGNTEAFFGQGTRLTVV.

V is TRBV9 and J is TRBJ1-4; TRBD1 might be the D (5 bases). Trimming took off 4 bases at V and 4 bases at J, with 11 bases between the two ends. Germline CDR1 and CDR2: SGDLS and YYNGEE. This CDR3 contains 14 residues. Here the CDR3 reads CASSIRGGNEKLFF. The DNA for the CDR3 is TGTGCCAGCAGCATCCGGGGGGGTAATGAAAAACTGTTTTTT.

This clone has only a few counts. The rearrangement joins TRBV28 to TRBJ1-2; D gene unclear. Trimming pared 1 base from V and 4 bases from J, leaving 13 bases between. This CDR3 is 15 amino acids long. The germline V gene encodes CDR1 MDHEN and CDR2 SYDVKM. CDR3 in DNA: TGTGCCAGCAGTTTATCTCTGGGCAACGCCTATGGCTACACCTTC. Protein: CASSLSLGNAYGYTF.

The rearrangement uses TRBV5-4 and TRBJ2-3, with D unresolved. The V gene's germline CDR1 is SGHNT and CDR2 YYREEE (reference sequence). The CDR3 is 14 amino acids. Deletions cut 0 bases from V and 6 bases from J, with 11 bases between. The CDR3: CASSLAAAHDTQYF. The CDR3 bases are TGTGCCAGCAGCTTGGCGGCAGCCCACGATACGCAGTATTTT.

The J gene is TRBJ1-4, the V gene TRBV7-2; no definite D call. V was clipped by 6 bases and J by 8 bases, with 10 bases between them. The CDR3 is 12 amino acids. Germline CDR1 SGHTA, CDR2 FQGNSA. The CDR3 region is CASRGSGEKLFF. The DNA for the CDR3 is TGTGCCAGCAGGGGTTCAGGAGAAAAACTGTTTTTT.

The chain joins TRBV9 to TRBJ1-1; D might be TRBD1 (6 bases). The CDR3 runs 12 residues. The V end lost 0 bases, the J end lost 7 bases, and 7 bases lay between the germline ends. CDR1 and CDR2 (germline): SGDLS, YYNGEE. CDR3 coding DNA: TGTGCCAGCAGCGTAGTACAGGGTGAAGCTTTCTTT. The encoded protein is CASSVVQGEAFF.

The J gene is TRBJ1-1, the V gene TRBV11-2, with a tentative D call TRBD1 (6 bases). V lost 0 bases and J lost 3, with 8 bases in between. This CDR3 region has 14 residues. Germline V lookup: CDR1 SGHAT, CDR2 FQNNGV. The DNA of the CDR3 is TGTGCCAGCAGCTTAGAGGGGGCCTACACTGAAGCTTTCTTT. The encoded protein is CASSLEGAYTEAFF.

This chain connects TRBV19 to TRBJ1-2, with no clear D. V lost 3 bases and J lost 5, with 13 bases in between. The CDR3 loop spans 14 amino acids. Germline CDR1 and CDR2: LNHDA and SQIVND (reference sequence). DNA of the CDR3: TGTGCCAGTAGTATTGACCCTGAAGTTTATGGCTACACCTTC. This encodes CASSIDPEVYGYTF.

This clone was picked up a small number of times. J is TRBJ2-5 and V is TRBV5-4; 9 bases map to TRBD1. Unmatched junction bases numbered 9, after V lost 4 bases and J lost 5 bases. Germline assignment: CDR1 SGHNT and CDR2 YYREEE (reference sequence). The CDR3 covers 15 residues. The CDR3 region has the DNA TGTGCCAGCAGCCTCCGGGACAGGGTGGGCGAGACCCAGTACTTC. It is translated as CASSLRDRVGETQYF. The full variable domain, completed using reference TRBV5-4 and TRBJ2-5, is ETGVTQSPTHLIKTRGQQVTLRCSSQSGHNTVSWYQQALGQGPQFIFQYYREEENGRGNFPPRFSGLQFPNYSSELNVNALELDDSALYLCASSLRDRVGETQYFGPGTRLLVL.